What follows are 19 T cell receptor beta chains derived from one specimen sequenced in a study of blood T cell repertoires in COVID-19. TCRdb keeps only in-frame clones here, not all; method: immunoSEQ multiplex PCR. The sample gives 250,000 to 300,000 clones, about 89% of which show up once; 1.5% to 2% is in the top ten. The sample consisted of PBMCs or T cells enriched from blood (not recorded which). The receptor source for this set is a woman aged 40 to 50 who had recovered from COVID-19.

V usage is TRBV5-1 and J usage is TRBJ1-2; weak D call: TRBD1 (6 bases). Germline-derived CDR1 and CDR2 are SGHRS and YFSETQ. V shed 0 bases and J shed 1 base, with 13 bases lying between them. CDR3 size: 16 residues. The CDR3 is CASSLGSQGNNYGYTF. The CDR3 bases are TGCGCCAGCAGCTTGGGGTCACAGGGAAATAACTATGGCTACACCTTC.

The gene calls are TRBV5-1 and TRBJ1-4, with 8 bases lining up with TRBD1. The germline gives CDR1 SGHRS, CDR2 YFSETQ. V lost 4 bases to trimming and J lost 4 bases; unmatched junction nucleotides: 12. The CDR3 has 17 residues. CDR3 sequence reads: CASSRGSTGGINEKLFF. As DNA, the CDR3 is TGCGCCAGCAGCCGGGGAAGTACAGGGGGTATTAATGAAAAACTGTTTTTT.

This clone was seen a few times. The rearrangement uses TRBV12-5 and TRBJ1-1; TRBD1 is a possible D gene (5 bases). This CDR3 is 16 amino acids long. V was pared by 0 bases and J by 0 bases, with 11 bases between. From germline, CDR1 is LGHNT and CDR2 FRNRAP. CDR3 protein: CASGLVRKGVNTEAFF. The CDR3 DNA follows: TGTGCTAGTGGTTTGGTACGTAAAGGGGTGAACACTGAAGCTTTCTTT.

V is TRBV9 and J is TRBJ1-2; 7 bases match TRBD1. CDR1 and CDR2 from the germline V gene are SGDLS and YYNGEE. The CDR3 loop spans 15 amino acids. V lost 0 bases to trimming and J lost 3 bases; unmatched junction nucleotides: 5. CDR3 loop: CASSVEGRGDYGYTF. The CDR3 DNA reads TGTGCCAGCAGCGTAGAGGGCAGGGGGGACTATGGCTACACCTTC.

The chain employs TRBV7-9 and TRBJ2-7; perhaps TRBD1 as D (6 bases). Germline-derived CDR1 and CDR2 are SEHNR and FQNEAQ (reference sequence). The CDR3 covers 16 residues. The ends were cut back, 5 bases at V and 7 bases at J, with 24 bases in the middle. The CDR3 nucleotides read TGTGCCAGCAGCCATCATCGGAAGACAGGTATTTCTGAGCAGTACTTC. It translates to CASSHHRKTGISEQYF.

This clone was counted a few times. The same CDR3 is also encoded by other DNA sequences in this sample. The chain uses TRBV5-1 and TRBJ1-1, with 8 positions matching TRBD1. The CDR3 covers 14 residues. With 2 bases clipped from V and 1 base from J, the junction kept 1 base outside the gene matches. CDR1 is SGHRS, CDR2 YFSETQ, per germline. The CDR3 bases are TGCGCCAGCAGCTTACAGGGGGGGAACACTGAAGCTTTCTTT. Translated: CASSLQGGNTEAFF.

The chain uses TRBV5-4 and TRBJ2-5; 7 nucleotides line up with TRBD1. Germline V gives CDR1 SGHNT, CDR2 YYREEE (reference sequence). Losses at the gene ends were 10 bases for V and 2 bases for J; bases not matched to a gene: 8. The CDR3 totals 13 residues. The CDR3 DNA follows: TGTGCCGGGGGCCAGACAGGGCAAGAGACCCAGTACTTC. Protein product: CAGGQTGQETQYF.

The chain has TRBV11-2 and TRBJ2-2; the D gene is possibly TRBD2 (7 bases). The V end was cut by 5 bases, the J end by 4 bases, with 17 bases between. The CDR3 is made up of 16 amino acids. Per germline, CDR1 SGHAT and CDR2 FQNNGV. The DNA for the CDR3 is TGTGCCAGCAGCACTAGGAGGGGGGGGACCACCGGGGAGCTGTTTTTT. Translated: CASSTRRGGTTGELFF.

This clone was counted between two and nine times. The same CDR3 arises from other DNA sequences in this sample as well. The chain employs TRBV19 and TRBJ1-1; no firm D call. The V and J ends lost 3 bases and 1 base respectively, with 12 bases between them. This CDR3 region has 15 residues. Germline CDR1 LNHDA, CDR2 SQIVND (reference sequence). CDR3: CASSMASTGNTEAFF. In DNA, the CDR3 is TGTGCCAGTAGTATGGCCTCTACGGGGAACACTGAAGCTTTCTTT.

The V and J genes are TRBV6-5 and TRBJ1-6, with unresolved D. The CDR3 covers 13 residues. The ends were cut back, 6 bases at V and 2 bases at J, with 5 bases in the middle. Germline V gene data show CDR1 as MNHEY and CDR2 as SVGAGI. CDR3 in amino acids: CASSEPYNSPLHF. The CDR3, as DNA: TGTGCCAGCAGCGAGCCCTATAATTCACCCCTCCACTTT.

V is TRBV30 and J is TRBJ1-2; a possible D gene is TRBD1 (6 bases). V gave up 0 bases and J gave up 2 bases, with 7 bases separating them. Germline values: CDR1 GTSNPN, CDR2 SVGIG (reference sequence). The length of the CDR3 is 13 residues. CDR3 coding DNA: TGTGCCTGGAGTGTGGGGACAAACTATGGCTACACCTTC. It yields the protein CAWSVGTNYGYTF. The full variable domain, with the rest looked up from reference TRBV30 and TRBJ1-2, is SQTIHQWPATLVQPVGSPLSLECTVEGTSNPNLYWYRQAAGRGLQLLFYSVGIGQISSEVPQNLSASRPQDRQFILSSKKLLLSDSGFYLCAWSVGTNYGYTFGSGTRLTVV.

The chain carries TRBV12-3 or TRBV12-4 and TRBJ1-5; D gene unclear. The CDR3 totals 13 residues. V was pared by 4 bases and J by 0 bases, with 4 bases between. CDR3 bases: TGTGCCAGCAGTTCCTATAGCAATCAGCCCCAGCATTTT. Translation gives CASSSYSNQPQHF.

This sequence joins TRBV2 and TRBJ1-5, with D hard to call. CDR3 length equals 12 residues. Trimming stripped 6 bases from V and 4 bases from J, with 7 bases between. Germline lookup yields CDR1 SNHLY and CDR2 FYNNEI. The CDR3 nucleotides are TGTGCCAGCAGGAGGTGGAATCAGCCCCAGCATTTT. It yields the protein CASRRWNQPQHF.

In its sample, this clone was seen once. The chain recombines TRBV18 with TRBJ1-3; perhaps TRBD1 as D (5 bases). V lost 6 bases and J lost 0, with 12 bases in between. The CDR3 is 15 amino acids. The germline V gene has CDR1 KGHSH and CDR2 LQKENI. The CDR3 here is CASSDTSSSGNTIYF. Written as DNA, the CDR3 is TGTGCCAGCTCGGACACCTCCAGCTCTGGAAACACCATATATTTT.

This sequence joins TRBV30 and TRBJ1-1, with 8 bases identical to TRBD1. The germline V gene has CDR1 GTSNPN and CDR2 SVGIG (reference sequence). The CDR3 sequence is 16 residues long. The J segment lost 0 bases and the V segment lost 4 bases, leaving 10 bases of the junction unmatched. The CDR3 nucleotides read TGTGCCTGGAATAAGAACAGGGGGGGACTGAACACTGAAGCTTTCTTT. Translation gives CAWNKNRGGLNTEAFF.

The chain has TRBV5-1 and TRBJ1-5; TRBD1 is a possible D gene (5 bases). CDR1 and CDR2 from the germline V gene are SGHRS and YFSETQ. The CDR3 contains 16 residues. Trimming removed 4 bases from V and 2 bases from J, with 16 bases in between. This CDR3 reads CASSPGPNPGNQPQHF. CDR3 in DNA: TGCGCCAGCAGCCCAGGGCCGAATCCCGGCAATCAGCCCCAGCATTTT.

This chain connects TRBV9 to TRBJ2-2; D gene ambiguous. This CDR3 region has 13 residues. Trimming stripped 0 bases from V and 6 bases from J, with 6 bases between. CDR1 is SGDLS, CDR2 YYNGEE, per germline. CDR3 sequence reads: CASSVVSAGELFF. CDR3 DNA sequence: TGTGCCAGCAGCGTAGTATCCGCCGGGGAGCTGTTTTTT.

The chain joins TRBV10-3 to TRBJ2-7; 11 bases match TRBD2. Trimming cost V 4 bases and J 8 bases; bases outside gene matches: 13. The CDR3 has 16 amino acids. CDR1 ENHRY and CDR2 SYGVKD come from the germline V gene. As DNA, the CDR3 is TGTGCCATCAGTGGACTAGCGGGATCCACTCAAGGAAAGCAGTACTTC. This gives the protein CAISGLAGSTQGKQYF.

The rearrangement joins TRBV9 to TRBJ2-3; 8 nucleotides match TRBD2. J was trimmed by 6 bases and V by 4 bases; bases with no gene match: 16. There are 17 residues in the CDR3. Per the germline V gene, CDR1 is SGDLS and CDR2 is YYNGEE. The CDR3 region is CASSPRGQRGPGDTQYF. The CDR3 bases are TGTGCCAGCAGCCCGAGAGGCCAGCGGGGGCCAGGGGATACGCAGTATTTT.